This T cell receptor beta chain derives from a study of human T cells and chemical hapten exposure. Via MiXCR, TCRdb re-called the 5' RACE reads, giving one row per CDR3 protein. This table has 150,000 or so distinct CDR3 sequences, roughly 4.1% appearing once. Researchers extracted total RNA from unfractionated whole blood. The CDR3 is 15 amino acids. The germline gives CDR1 DFQATT, CDR2 SNEGSKA (reference sequence). V was trimmed by 1 base and J by 6 bases, leaving 18 bases between them. The TCR originated in a female donor in good health. V and J are TRBV20-1 and TRBJ1-1; D is possibly TRBD1 (6 bases). CDR3 protein: CSARGGTGSIAEAFF. Written as DNA, the CDR3 is TGCAGTGCTAGAGGCGGCACAGGGAGTATCGCTGAAGCTTTCTTT.